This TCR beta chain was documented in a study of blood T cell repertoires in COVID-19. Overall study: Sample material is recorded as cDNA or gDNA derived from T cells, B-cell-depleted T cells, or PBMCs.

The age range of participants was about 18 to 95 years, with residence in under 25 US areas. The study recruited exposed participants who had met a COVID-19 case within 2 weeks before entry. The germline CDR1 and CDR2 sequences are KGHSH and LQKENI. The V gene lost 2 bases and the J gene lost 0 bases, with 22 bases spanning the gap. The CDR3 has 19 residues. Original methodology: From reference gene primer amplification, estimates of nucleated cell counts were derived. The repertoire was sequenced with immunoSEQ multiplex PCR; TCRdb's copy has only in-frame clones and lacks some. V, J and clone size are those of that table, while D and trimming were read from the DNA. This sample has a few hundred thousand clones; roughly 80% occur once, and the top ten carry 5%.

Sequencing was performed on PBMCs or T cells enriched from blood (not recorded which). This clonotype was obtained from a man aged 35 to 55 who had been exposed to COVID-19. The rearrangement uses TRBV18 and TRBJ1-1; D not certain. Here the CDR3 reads CASSPSQVGAGLMNTEAFF. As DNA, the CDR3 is TGTGCCAGCTCACCAAGTCAGGTGGGCGCAGGACTCATGAACACTGAAGCTTTCTTT.